The 17 T cell receptor beta chains reported below all come from one sample, sequenced in a study of blood T cell repertoires in COVID-19. Measured with immunoSEQ multiplex PCR; TCRdb has only the in-frame clones, and not every one. The data hold tens of thousands of clones, with just under 80% observed a single time. The sample comprised peripheral blood. Receptors were obtained from a man aged 65 to 79 with COVID-19, enrolled during active disease.

The rearrangement links TRBV4-2 to TRBJ2-1; the match to TRBD2 covers 11 bases. There are 15 residues in the CDR3. Germline V lookup: CDR1 LGHNA, CDR2 YNFKEQ. J was trimmed by 6 bases and V by 4 bases; bases with no gene match: 5. In DNA, the CDR3 is TGTGCCAGCAGCCTAGCGGGGGGGCCATTCAATGAGCAGTTCTTC. Translating gives CASSLAGGPFNEQFF.

The rearrangement uses TRBV2 and TRBJ1-2, with 7 bases matching TRBD1. J gave up 4 bases and V 6 bases, and 8 bases lay outside the gene matches. The CDR3 has 14 amino acids. Germline CDR1 reads SNHLY; CDR2 reads FYNNEI. The CDR3 DNA sequence: TGTGCCAGCAGGCTAGAGTCAGGGGGCTATGGCTACACCTTC. Amino acids: CASRLESGGYGYTF. The variable domain in full, with the rest retrieved from reference TRBV2 and TRBJ1-2, is EPEVTQTPSHQVTQMGQEVILRCVPISNHLYFYWYRQILGQKVEFLVSFYNNEISEKSEIFDDQFSVERPDGSNFTLKIRSTKLEDSAMYFCASRLESGGYGYTFGSGTRLTVV.

The rearrangement links TRBV7-8 to TRBJ2-7; 9 bases are shared with TRBD1. CDR1 and CDR2 (germline): SGHVS, FQNEAQ. V gave up 9 bases and J gave up 4 bases; unmatched junction bases: 7. This CDR3 is 13 amino acids long. CDR3 DNA: TGTGCCAGTAGGCCGGACAGGGGTTACGAGCAGTACTTC. Protein product: CASRPDRGYEQYF.

V usage is TRBV27 and J usage is TRBJ1-1, with D perhaps TRBD1 (6 bases). CDR1 is MNHEY, CDR2 SMNVEV, per germline (reference sequence). This CDR3 contains 13 residues. Trimming removed 7 bases at V and 6 bases at J, with 15 bases between. The CDR3 sequence: CASIGQGRAEAFF. In nucleotides, the CDR3 is TGTGCCAGCATTGGGCAGGGGAGGGCTGAAGCTTTCTTT.

The rearrangement links TRBV6-5 to TRBJ2-1, with 7 bases aligning to TRBD1. Germline CDR1 is MNHEY and CDR2 is SVGAGI. The CDR3 has 16 amino acids. V trimming: 4 bases; J trimming: 0 bases; junction bases outside the gene matches: 6. CDR3 region: CASSSRQGSSYNEQFF. The CDR3 nucleotides read TGTGCCAGCAGTTCTAGACAGGGTTCCTCCTACAATGAGCAGTTCTTC.

The chain carries TRBV7-3 and TRBJ2-1; possibly TRBD2 for D (6 bases). Germline V gene lookup returns CDR1 SGHTA and CDR2 FQGTGA. The CDR3 has 15 amino acids. Trimming shortened V by 5 bases and J by 0 bases, and 11 bases separated the two germline ends. The CDR3 reads CASSGGPSSYNEQFF. The DNA for the CDR3 is TGTGCCAGCAGCGGAGGGCCGAGCTCCTACAATGAGCAGTTCTTC.

The V and J genes are TRBV23-1 and TRBJ1-4; tentatively, D is TRBD1 (6 bases). TRBV23-1 is flagged as an ORF with uncertain function. Trimming pared 0 bases from V and 11 bases from J, leaving 7 bases between. The CDR3 covers 12 residues. DNA for the CDR3: TGCGCCAGCAGTCAATCTCAGGGGAAACTGTTTTTT. Translation gives CASSQSQGKLFF.

The chain joins TRBV7-2 to TRBJ2-3; weak D call: TRBD1 (6 bases). CDR1 is SGHTA, CDR2 FQGNSA, per germline. Trimming took off 4 bases at V and 4 bases at J, with 12 bases between the two ends. The CDR3 sequence is 14 residues long. This CDR3 is CASSSQGIADTQYF. The CDR3 DNA is TGTGCCAGCAGCTCACAGGGAATCGCAGATACGCAGTATTTT.

The chain carries TRBV7-2 and TRBJ1-6; weak D call: TRBD1 (6 bases). The germline V and J ends were trimmed by 1 base and 10 bases, with 20 bases remaining between them. The CDR3 runs 17 residues. Germline CDR1 SGHTA, CDR2 FQGNSA. CDR3 sequence (DNA): TGTGCCAGCAGCTTAGATAGGGACACAACTCCGGGGTCACCCCTCCACTTT. It encodes CASSLDRDTTPGSPLHF.

The chain links TRBV14 to TRBJ2-5; no definite D call. V was clipped by 0 bases and J by 0 bases, with 5 bases between them. This CDR3 is built from 14 residues. CDR1 SGHDN and CDR2 FVKESK come from the germline V gene. CDR3 bases: TGTGCCAGCAGCCAAGATAGTCACCAAGAGACCCAGTACTTC. Translating gives CASSQDSHQETQYF. Variable domain in full (rest from reference TRBV14 and TRBJ2-5): EAGVTQFPSHSVIEKGQTVTLRCDPISGHDNLYWYRRVMGKEIKFLLHFVKESKQDESGMPNNRFLAERTGGTYSTLKVQPAELEDSGVYFCASSQDSHQETQYFGPGTRLLVL.

The chain recombines TRBV19 with TRBJ1-6, with 7 nucleotides matching TRBD1. J was trimmed by 5 bases and V by 3 bases; bases with no gene match: 10. In germline, CDR1 is LNHDA, CDR2 SQIVND (reference sequence). The length of the CDR3 is 17 residues. The CDR3 is CASSMYFGGTDNSPLHF. The CDR3 bases are TGTGCCAGTAGTATGTATTTTGGCGGGACAGATAATTCACCCCTCCACTTT.

The rearrangement links TRBV3-1 (or the pseudogene TRBV3-2) to TRBJ1-2, with TRBD1 matching over 9 bases. Germline trimming cut 2 bases from V and 7 bases from J; bases unmatched to any gene: 8. The CDR3 is 15 residues long. Germline V CDR1 and CDR2: LGHDT, YNNKEL (reference sequence). The CDR3 DNA reads TGTGCCAGCAGCCAAACCGGGACAGGGAATGCTGGCTACACCTTC. It specifies CASSQTGTGNAGYTF.

The V gene is TRBV6-2 or TRBV6-3, the J gene TRBJ2-7, with D possibly being TRBD2 (5 bases). CDR1 is MNHEY, CDR2 SVGEGT, per germline. Trimming removed 0 bases from V and 3 bases from J, with 21 bases in between. The CDR3 runs 18 residues. The CDR3 nucleotides are TGTGCCAGCAGTTACTCGATTCCATCTGCGACTACGTTCTACGAGCAGTACTTC. This encodes CASSYSIPSATTFYEQYF.

This clone was detected only once. DNA of the CDR3: TGTGCCAGCAGCCTAATGGGGAGTTTGGATGAAGCTTTCTTT. It is translated as CASSLMGSLDEAFF. The V call is TRBV7-9, the J call TRBJ1-1, with unresolved D. Trimming took 5 bases from V and 7 from J, leaving 17 bases between them. The CDR3 has 14 amino acids. The germline V gene encodes CDR1 SEHNR and CDR2 FQNEAQ (reference sequence).

This clone was seen just once. The chain links TRBV15 to TRBJ2-5, with 9 bases aligning to TRBD1. This CDR3 comprises 15 residues. V lost 5 bases, J lost 2 bases, and 6 bases stayed unmatched. CDR1 is LNHNV and CDR2 is YYDKDF in the germline V gene (reference sequence). The CDR3 sequence is CATSRRQGGQETQYF. The DNA for the CDR3 is TGTGCCACCAGCCGACGACAGGGGGGTCAAGAGACCCAGTACTTC.

This chain links TRBV2 with TRBJ2-1; D might be TRBD2 (6 bases). Germline V lookup: CDR1 SNHLY, CDR2 FYNNEI. The CDR3 is 16 amino acids. Trimming pared 6 bases from V and 1 base from J, leaving 16 bases between. Written as DNA, the CDR3 is TGTGCCAGCAGCGACCCTCTAGCGCGGTCCTACAATGAGCAGTTCTTC. Translation: CASSDPLARSYNEQFF.

The chain couples TRBV5-1 to TRBJ2-3; D call uncertain. The CDR3 totals 12 residues. Trimming cost V 0 bases and J 4 bases, with 3 bases left between them. Germline CDR1 SGHRS, CDR2 YFSETQ. The CDR3 is CASSLAADTQYF. CDR3 nucleotides: TGCGCCAGCAGCTTGGCCGCAGATACGCAGTATTTT. The whole variable domain, remainder taken from reference TRBV5-1 and TRBJ2-3, is KAGVTQTPRYLIKTRGQQVTLSCSPISGHRSVSWYQQTPGQGLQFLFEYFSETQRNKGNFPGRFSGRQFSNSRSEMNVSTLELGDSALYLCASSLAADTQYFGPGTRLTVL.